This T cell receptor (beta chain) was found in a study of blood T cell repertoires in COVID-19. TCRdb keeps only in-frame clones here, not all; method: immunoSEQ multiplex PCR. The data hold roughly 140,000 clones, with about nine tenths observed a single time. The germline gives CDR1 LNHDA, CDR2 SQIVND (reference sequence). With 7 bases removed from V and 0 bases from J, the gap between germline ends came to 19 bases. This CDR3 comprises 17 residues. This receptor was taken from a man aged 50 or older with active or convalescent COVID-19. The sample comprised peripheral blood. This chain uses TRBV19 with TRBJ1-5, with D perhaps matching TRBD1 (5 bases). This CDR3 is CASMGTQSYYSNQPQHF. The CDR3 coding sequence is TGTGCCAGTATGGGGACTCAATCCTACTATAGCAATCAGCCCCAGCATTTT.